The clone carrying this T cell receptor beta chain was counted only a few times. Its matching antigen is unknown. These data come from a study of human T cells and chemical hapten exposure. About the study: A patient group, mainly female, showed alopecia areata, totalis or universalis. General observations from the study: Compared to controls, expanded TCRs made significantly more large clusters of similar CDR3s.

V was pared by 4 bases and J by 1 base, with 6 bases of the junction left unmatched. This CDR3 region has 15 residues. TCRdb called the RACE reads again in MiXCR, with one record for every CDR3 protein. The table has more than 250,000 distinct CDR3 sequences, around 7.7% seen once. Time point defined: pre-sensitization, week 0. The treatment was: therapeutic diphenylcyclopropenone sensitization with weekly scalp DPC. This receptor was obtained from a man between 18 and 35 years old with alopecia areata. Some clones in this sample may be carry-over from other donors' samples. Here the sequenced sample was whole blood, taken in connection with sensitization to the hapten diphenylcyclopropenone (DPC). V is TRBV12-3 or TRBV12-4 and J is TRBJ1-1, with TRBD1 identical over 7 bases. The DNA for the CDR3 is TGTGCCAGCAGTTCCAAGGGACAGCCGAACACTGAAGCTTTCTTT. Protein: CASSSKGQPNTEAFF.